The clone carrying this TCR beta chain was found a few times. Here immunoSEQ multiplex PCR was the method, and the copy in TCRdb shows in-frame clones only, minus some. Of around 75,000 clones in the sample, 85% to 90% were seen once. CDR1 and CDR2 from the germline V gene are SGHRS and YFSETQ. The CDR3 contains 18 residues. Trimming took 0 bases from V and 4 from J; bases not matched to a gene: 12. The sample originates from a study of blood T cell repertoires in COVID-19. The sequence was collected from a man aged 60-69 years with acute or convalescent COVID-19. The gene calls are TRBV5-1 and TRBJ2-1; 8 nucleotides match TRBD2. Sequenced input: peripheral blood. CDR3 coding DNA: TGCGCCAGCAGCTTGGCCCCTAATTTAGCGGGGCCTTACAATGAGCAGTTCTTC. Translated: CASSLAPNLAGPYNEQFF. The entire variable domain, with the rest obtained from reference TRBV5-1 and TRBJ2-1, is as follows: KAGVTQTPRYLIKTRGQQVTLSCSPISGHRSVSWYQQTPGQGLQFLFEYFSETQRNKGNFPGRFSGRQFSNSRSEMNVSTLELGDSALYLCASSLAPNLAGPYNEQFFGPGTRLTVL.